Presented here are 27 T cell receptor beta chains from one specimen sequenced in a study of cytomegalovirus exposure and HLA in healthy donors. A multiplex PCR was run with 60 Vbeta primers and 13 Jbeta primers. Sequenced by immunoSEQ multiplex PCR; TCRdb stores in-frame clones only, minus some. The table lists 80,000 to 100,000 clones, over 65% of them singletons. The sample was PBMCs. These receptors originate from a woman in her late teens or twenties in good health and CMV-seropositive.

The gene calls are TRBV12-5 and TRBJ2-2; D may be TRBD2 (5 bases). This CDR3 comprises 14 residues. Per germline, CDR1 LGHNT and CDR2 FRNRAP. V lost 0 bases and J lost 6, with 8 bases in between. The CDR3 sequence is CASGLVLGSGELFF. CDR3 bases: TGTGCTAGTGGTTTGGTACTAGGTTCCGGGGAGCTGTTTTTT.

CDR3 nucleotides: TGTGCCAGCGAGGACAGGGCCTCCTACGAGCAGTACTTC. This translates into CASEDRASYEQYF. V gene TRBV2 combines with J gene TRBJ2-7, with TRBD1 matching over 8 bases. V lost 8 bases, J lost 0 bases, and 3 bases stayed unmatched. Germline V gives CDR1 SNHLY, CDR2 FYNNEI. The CDR3 totals 13 residues.

The V gene is TRBV6-5, the J gene TRBJ2-5; perhaps TRBD1 as D (5 bases). The DNA end is more similar to TRBJ2-7, so the J call may be wrong. Germline assignment: CDR1 MNHEY and CDR2 SVGAGI. There are 13 residues in the CDR3. CDR3 region: CASSYTGSYEQYF. The CDR3 coding sequence is TGTGCCAGCAGTTATACAGGTTCCTACGAGCAGTACTTC.

V and J are TRBV27 and TRBJ2-3; 8 bases match TRBD2. The V segment lost 4 bases and the J segment 0 bases; nucleotides outside the gene matches: 12. CDR1 and CDR2 from the germline V gene are MNHEY and SMNVEV (reference sequence). The CDR3 contains 18 residues. The CDR3 nucleotides read TGTGCCAGCAGTTCCCACCCCCCAGCTAGCGGGAGCACAGATACGCAGTATTTT. This codes for CASSSHPPASGSTDTQYF.

The rearrangement joins TRBV9 to TRBJ1-3; 7 bases line up with TRBD1. With 3 bases clipped from V and 0 bases from J, the junction kept 3 bases outside the gene matches. Germline CDR1 SGDLS, CDR2 YYNGEE. The CDR3 is 15 amino acids. CDR3 coding DNA: TGTGCCAGCAGCGCGGGGGACAGCTCTGGAAACACCATATATTTT. It encodes CASSAGDSSGNTIYF.

The chain links TRBV7-2 to TRBJ1-5; D may be TRBD1 (6 bases). Germline values: CDR1 SGHTA, CDR2 FQGNSA. The CDR3 sequence is 15 residues long. The V end was cut by 5 bases, the J end by 3 bases, with 14 bases between. For the CDR3, the DNA is TGTGCCAGCAGCGCCTCCCGGGACATCAATCAGCCCCAGCATTTT. Amino acids: CASSASRDINQPQHF.

This chain links TRBV5-4 with TRBJ2-3; 7 bases align to TRBD1. Germline values: CDR1 SGHNT, CDR2 YYREEE (reference sequence). CDR3 size: 15 residues. After removal of 4 bases from V and 1 base from J, the junction contained 6 bases not matched to a gene. The CDR3 DNA reads as TGTGCCAGCAGCCACAGGGACAGTCGCACAGATACGCAGTATTTT. Its protein product is CASSHRDSRTDTQYF.

Here the CDR3 reads CSAQKNTEAFF. CDR3 DNA: TGCAGTGCTCAAAAGAACACTGAAGCTTTCTTT. V is TRBV20-1 and J is TRBJ1-1; D remains unclear. The CDR3 length is 11 residues. Germline CDR1 and CDR2: DFQATT and SNEGSKA (reference sequence). V lost 5 bases to trimming and J lost 1 base, with 5 bases between them.

The J gene is TRBJ2-2, the V gene TRBV30; 10 bases are a match to TRBD2. This CDR3 contains 18 residues. J gave up 4 bases and V 5 bases, and 16 bases lay outside the gene matches. Germline V gene lookup returns CDR1 GTSNPN and CDR2 SVGIG (reference sequence). The CDR3: CAWVLGKSGRAFTGELFF. In nucleotides, the CDR3 is TGTGCCTGGGTGTTGGGGAAAAGCGGGAGGGCCTTCACCGGGGAGCTGTTTTTT.

The CDR3 region is CASSARTGSYEQYF. The CDR3 coding sequence is TGTGCCAGCAGCGCCAGGACAGGGTCCTACGAGCAGTACTTC. The chain has TRBV7-8 and TRBJ2-7, with TRBD1 matching 8 bases. Germline CDR1 and CDR2: SGHVS and FQNEAQ. The J segment lost 1 base and the V segment lost 5 bases, leaving 4 bases of the junction unmatched. CDR3 length: 14 residues.

This chain connects TRBV6-5 to TRBJ2-7; D may be TRBD1 (5 bases). The CDR3 is made up of 15 amino acids. Germline V gene lookup returns CDR1 MNHEY and CDR2 SVGAGI. The ends were cut back, 6 bases at V and 2 bases at J, with 17 bases in the middle. The CDR3 DNA sequence: TGTGCCAGCAGCCCTCGGGCAGGGCGCCCCTACGAGCAGTACTTC. This gives the protein CASSPRAGRPYEQYF.

The V gene is TRBV13, the J gene TRBJ2-2; TRBD2 matches 9 bases. J gave up 1 base and V 3 bases, and 6 bases lay outside the gene matches. CDR1 and CDR2 (germline): PRHDT, FYEKMQ (reference sequence). The CDR3 is 17 amino acids. CDR3 amino acids: CASSFSLAGLNTGELFF. CDR3 sequence (DNA): TGTGCCAGCAGCTTCTCCCTAGCGGGGTTGAACACCGGGGAGCTGTTTTTT.

Only one count was recorded for this clone. The rearrangement links TRBV9 to TRBJ2-3, with TRBD2 matching 10 bases. This CDR3 spans 16 amino acids. Germline V gene sequence: CDR1 SGDLS, CDR2 YYNGEE. The trim removed 1 base at V and 2 bases at J, leaving 4 bases unmatched. The CDR3 region has the DNA TGTGCCAGCAGCGTATCAACTAGCGGGAACACAGATACGCAGTATTTT. It specifies CASSVSTSGNTDTQYF.

The chain recombines TRBV10-3 with TRBJ2-7, with D perhaps TRBD1 (5 bases). This CDR3 region has 12 residues. The ends were cut back, 1 base at V and 6 bases at J, with 7 bases in the middle. Per germline, CDR1 ENHRY and CDR2 SYGVKD. CDR3 sequence: CAISELQGEQYF. CDR3 bases: TGTGCCATCAGTGAGTTGCAGGGCGAGCAGTACTTC.

The chain recombines TRBV5-6 with TRBJ2-7, with no clear D. The length of the CDR3 is 17 residues. Trimming removed 4 bases at V and 4 bases at J, with 24 bases between. Germline-derived CDR1 and CDR2 are SGHDT and YYEEEE. The CDR3 is CASSPLRSSIAPYEQYF. In nucleotides, the CDR3 is TGTGCCAGCAGCCCCCTGCGTAGCTCAATCGCACCTTACGAGCAGTACTTC.

This clone was counted a few times. CDR3 coding DNA: TGCGCCAGCAGTCATGGAAAACCTACAGGGGCAAACTCCTACGAGCAGTACTTC. It is translated as CASSHGKPTGANSYEQYF. The chain joins TRBV23-1 to TRBJ2-7; 7 bases fit TRBD1. TRBV23-1 is placed among ORFs of uncertain function. There are 18 residues in the CDR3. V shed 3 bases, J shed 0 bases, and the junction held 14 bases outside the gene matches.

The gene calls are TRBV6-5 and TRBJ1-1; no definite D call. The CDR3 is 14 residues long. Germline V lookup: CDR1 MNHEY, CDR2 SVGAGI. The V end lost 2 bases, the J end lost 6 bases, and 13 bases lay between the germline ends. The CDR3 loop reads CASSYLPYSSEAFF. The CDR3 DNA follows: TGTGCCAGCAGTTACCTCCCCTACAGCTCTGAAGCTTTCTTT.

V and J are TRBV28 and TRBJ2-7; D perhaps matches TRBD1 (6 bases). Trimming left V 2 bases short and J 0 bases short, with 11 bases between. Germline loops: CDR1 MDHEN, CDR2 SYDVKM. This CDR3 spans 15 amino acids. Written as DNA, the CDR3 is TGTGCCAGCAGTTTACGACCGGACAGCTCCTACGAGCAGTACTTC. It encodes CASSLRPDSSYEQYF.

This rearrangement joins TRBV6-5 to TRBJ1-1, with D perhaps matching TRBD1 (6 bases). The germline V and J ends were trimmed by 5 bases and 5 bases, with 15 bases remaining between them. Looked up from germline, CDR1 is MNHEY and CDR2 is SVGAGI. CDR3 length: 14 residues. In DNA form, the CDR3 reads TGTGCCAGCAGTGAGTTACAGGGTCGGACTGAAGCTTTCTTT. This sequence encodes CASSELQGRTEAFF.

This clone was seen a single time. The genes are TRBV15 and TRBJ2-7, with 7 bases aligning to TRBD2. Per germline, CDR1 LNHNV and CDR2 YYDKDF (reference sequence). This CDR3 is 13 amino acids long. Trimming cost V 9 bases and J 2 bases; bases outside gene matches: 7. The CDR3 region has the DNA TGTGCCACTGGGAGGGATAGGACCTACGAGCAGTACTTC. Residues: CATGRDRTYEQYF.

This clone appeared once. The chain combines TRBV21-1 with TRBJ2-7; the DNA was not used to check the table's D call, TRBD2. TRBV21-1 is tagged as a pseudogene. CDR3 length: 16 residues. CDR3 nucleotide sequence: TGTGCCAGCAGCAAAAGCCGTTACCAGCGGGACTACGAGCAGTACTTC. This sequence encodes CASSKSRYQRDYEQYF.

The CDR3 coding sequence is TGTGCCAGCAGTCCCCCAGGGGCGTTTAACGAGCAGTACTTC. This encodes CASSPPGAFNEQYF. The rearrangement links TRBV25-1 to TRBJ2-5; weak D call: TRBD1 (6 bases). The J call may be wrong; the DNA end is better matched by TRBJ2-7. Germline V gene sequence: CDR1 MGHDK, CDR2 SYGVNS. The CDR3 covers 14 residues.

This chain joins TRBV10-3 and TRBJ2-1; TRBD2 matches at 9 bases. Germline V lookup: CDR1 ENHRY, CDR2 SYGVKD. The J segment lost 6 bases and the V segment lost 7 bases, leaving 10 bases of the junction unmatched. CDR3 length: 15 residues. The DNA of the CDR3 is TGTGCCATCAAGAAGCGGGAGGCAGCGTTCAATGAGCAGTTCTTC. It is translated as CAIKKREAAFNEQFF.

The chain recombines TRBV7-3 with TRBJ2-1; 8 bases line up with TRBD1. Germline V gene sequence: CDR1 SGHTA, CDR2 FQGTGA. The CDR3 sequence is 13 residues long. Unmatched junction bases numbered 6, after V lost 8 bases and J lost 6 bases. The CDR3 nucleotides read TGTGCCAGCGCACAGGGGGGTACCAATGAGCAGTTCTTC. Translation gives CASAQGGTNEQFF.

This clone came up a few times. This chain's CDR3 is CASSFGEATEAFF. The CDR3 nucleotides are TGTGCCAGCAGCTTCGGGGAGGCCACTGAAGCTTTCTTT. The chain employs TRBV7-3 and TRBJ1-1, with unresolved D. The CDR3 extends over 13 amino acids. Trimming pared 3 bases from V and 4 bases from J, leaving 9 bases between. CDR1 is SGHTA, CDR2 FQGTGA, per germline.

The chain joins TRBV27 to TRBJ1-5; TRBD1 might be the D (6 bases). Trimming shortened V by 4 bases and J by 5 bases, and 18 bases separated the two germline ends. Germline values: CDR1 MNHEY, CDR2 SMNVEV (reference sequence). The length of the CDR3 is 16 residues. The CDR3 protein is CASSSGVGRGYQPQHF. In DNA form, the CDR3 reads TGTGCCAGCAGTTCAGGGGTGGGCAGGGGCTATCAGCCCCAGCATTTT.

The chain uses TRBV6-1 and TRBJ1-6; 9 positions agree with TRBD1. The CDR3 runs to 17 residues. Germline lookup yields CDR1 MNHNS and CDR2 SASEGT. The V and J ends lost 4 bases and 7 bases, in that order; junction bases with no gene match: 11. The CDR3 spells CASSGGPTGTGNSPLHF. The CDR3 DNA follows: TGTGCCAGCAGTGGAGGGCCGACCGGGACAGGGAATTCACCCCTCCACTTT.